Detailed here is one T cell receptor (beta chain). The sample originates from a study of T cell changes during pregnancy in multiple sclerosis. This table comes from immunoSEQ multiplex PCR, and its TCRdb copy is limited to in-frame clones, with some not included. Of 30,000 to 45,000 clones in the sample, around 91% were seen once. This clonotype was sampled from a female donor with multiple sclerosis, enrolled in a pregnancy study. The specimen comprised CD8+ T cells from peripheral blood mononuclear cells, sampled in the third trimester of pregnancy.

The CDR3, as DNA: TGTGCCAGCAGTGGGGGGGGCTACGAGCAGTACTTC. It is translated as CASSGGGYEQYF. The chain joins TRBV27 to TRBJ2-7; 7 bases line up with TRBD2. The CDR3 extends over 12 amino acids. Germline V CDR1 and CDR2: MNHEY, SMNVEV (reference sequence). The V gene end was trimmed by 5 bases and the J gene end by 3 bases; junction bases not matched to a gene: 1.